This is a list of T cell receptor beta chains from one sample in a study of blood T cells in healthy people across ages. TCRdb ran MiXCR on the 5' RACE reads and lists one entry per CDR3 protein. The sample holds 720,000 or so distinct CDR3 sequences, roughly 41% seen once. Sequencing was carried out using blood. These receptors all come from a man older than 75 in good health. The CDR3 runs from the conserved cysteine through the conserved F or W. D genes are given only for firm matches. For some rows the clone size is stated as once, few or many, or as a class when expanded; others skip it.

cdr3_aa,cdr3_nt,j_call,d_call,clone_size,v_call
CASRTLDDSGANVLTF,TGTGCCAGCAGGACCCTAGACGACTCTGGGGCCAACGTCCTGACTTTC,TRBJ2-6,NA,NA,TRBV6-2/TRBV6-3
CAGRTTGELYNEQFF,TGCGCCGGCAGGACAACAGGAGAATTATACAATGAGCAGTTCTTT,TRBJ2-1,NA,once,TRBV5-1
CASSVAPNQPQHF,TGTGCCAGCAGCGTAGCTCCCAATCAGCCCCAGCATTTT,TRBJ1-5,NA,NA,TRBV9
CASSEAGDRSYEQYF,TGTGCCAGCAGTGAAGCCGGGGACAGGTCATACGAGCAGTACTTC,TRBJ2-7,TRBD1,NA,TRBV6-1
CSVEQPGGTDTQYF,TGCAGCGTTGAACAGCCAGGGGGAACAGATACGCAGTATTTT,TRBJ2-3,TRBD1,many,TRBV29-1
CASSEWEDYGYTF,TGTGCCAGCAGTGAATGGGAAGACTATGGCTACACCTTC,TRBJ1-2,NA,few,TRBV25-1
CSVETGDSANTGELFF,TGCAGCGTTGAGACAGGGGATTCCGCGAACACCGGGGAGCTGTTTTTT,TRBJ2-2,TRBD1,few,TRBV29-1
CSASTGQVFDEQYF,TGCAGTGCTAGTACGGGACAGGTCTTTGACGAGCAGTACTTC,TRBJ2-7,TRBD1,NA,TRBV20-1
CSAPWGLAATYEQYF,TGCAGTGCTCCATGGGGACTAGCGGCCACCTACGAGCAGTACTTC,TRBJ2-7,TRBD2,few,TRBV20-1
CASSPPEGRKTEAFF,TGTGCCAGCAGTCCACCCGAGGGGCGAAAAACTGAAGCTTTCTTT,TRBJ1-1,NA,NA,TRBV6-2/TRBV6-3
CASSLWGSGDYNEQFF,TGTGCCAGCAGCCTGTGGGGCAGCGGGGACTACAATGAGCAGTTCTTC,TRBJ2-1,TRBD2,NA,TRBV14
CASSPLSAGGYNEQFF,TGTGCCAGCTCACCACTGAGCGCCGGGGGATACAATGAGCAGTTCTTC,TRBJ2-1,NA,few,TRBV18
CASSQVPGETQYF,TGCGCCAGCAGCCAAGTCCCAGGAGAGACCCAGTACTTC,TRBJ2-5,NA,few,TRBV4-3
CASSNERTGIGVVHSPLHF,TGTGCCAGCAGCAACGAAAGGACAGGGATAGGGGTTGTGCATTCACCCCTCCACTTT,TRBJ1-6,NA,few,TRBV21-1
CASSNRTRYQETQYF,TGTGCCAGCAGTAACAGAACTAGGTACCAAGAGACCCAGTACTTC,TRBJ2-5,NA,NA,TRBV9
CASSDPTGGNFGANVLTF,TGTGCCAGCAGTGACCCTACGGGGGGGAATTTTGGGGCCAACGTCCTGACTTTC,TRBJ2-6,TRBD2,few,TRBV6-2/TRBV6-3
CSAKRTAPSYEQYF,TGCAGTGCTAAAAGGACAGCTCCTTCCTACGAGCAGTACTTC,TRBJ2-7,NA,NA,TRBV20-1
CSVRGRVGYEQYF,TGCAGTGTAAGGGGGAGGGTAGGGTACGAGCAGTACTTC,TRBJ2-7,NA,NA,TRBV20-1
CSAKPPGTGGPDTQYF,TGCAGTGCTAAACCCCCCGGGACAGGGGGTCCAGATACGCAGTATTTT,TRBJ2-3,TRBD1,NA,TRBV20-1
CAISEAPSSVSYEQYF,TGTGCCATCAGTGAGGCCCCATCTAGCGTATCCTACGAGCAGTACTTC,TRBJ2-7,NA,few,TRBV10-3
CASSLRISSYNEQFF,TGTGCCAGCAGCTTACGGATAAGCTCCTACAATGAGCAGTTCTTC,TRBJ2-1,NA,few,TRBV7-9
CSARGVGGTDNSPLHF,TGCAGTGCCCGGGGGGTAGGGGGCACGGATAATTCACCCCTCCACTTT,TRBJ1-6,TRBD1,few,TRBV20-1
CASSYSRSGETGANVLTF,TGTGCCAGCAGTTACTCGAGGAGCGGCGAGACTGGGGCCAACGTCCTGACTTTC,TRBJ2-6,NA,NA,TRBV6-2/TRBV6-3
CASSPSGRRGDTQYF,TGTGCCAGCAGCCCCAGCGGGAGGAGGGGGGATACGCAGTATTTT,TRBJ2-3,TRBD2,many,TRBV7-2
CASSPLNPGLAGRLSYNEQFF,TGTGCCAGCAGTCCACTTAACCCGGGACTAGCGGGACGATTAAGCTACAATGAGCAGTTCTTC,TRBJ2-1,TRBD2,NA,TRBV27
CSVESGGRQETQYF,TGCAGCGTCGAAAGCGGGGGTCGCCAAGAGACCCAGTACTTC,TRBJ2-5,TRBD2,many,TRBV29-1
CVSSQETGKSGYGYTF,TGTGTCAGCAGCCAGGAGACAGGGAAATCCGGCTATGGCTACACCTTC,TRBJ1-2,TRBD1,NA,TRBV14
CVSSLTSGDYGYTF,TGTGTCAGCAGCTTAACTTCCGGCGACTATGGCTACACCTTC,TRBJ1-2,NA,NA,TRBV7-3
CSVEWGASYNEQFF,TGCAGCGTTGAATGGGGGGCTTCCTACAATGAGCAGTTCTTC,TRBJ2-1,NA,few,TRBV29-1
CASSKTGFKDHGYTF,TGTGCCAGCAGTAAAACTGGTTTCAAAGATCATGGCTACACCTTC,TRBJ1-2,NA,NA,TRBV6-5
CASSDNRGHYEQYF,TGTGCCAGCAGTGACAACAGGGGGCACTACGAGCAGTACTTC,TRBJ2-7,TRBD1,NA,TRBV6-5
CASSENFRVGTEAFF,TGTGCCAGCAGCGAGAATTTCCGGGTGGGCACTGAAGCTTTCTTT,TRBJ1-1,NA,NA,TRBV6-1
CASSYREAGEKLFF,TGTGCCAGCAGTTACAGGGAGGCGGGAGAAAAACTGTTTTTT,TRBJ1-4,NA,few,TRBV6-7
CASTNPGGETQYF,TGTGCCAGCACTAATCCCGGGGGGGAGACCCAGTACTTC,TRBJ2-5,TRBD2,NA,TRBV6-6
CAWSVRPFGANVLTF,TGTGCCTGGAGTGTACGACCGTTTGGGGCCAACGTCCTGACTTTC,TRBJ2-6,NA,NA,TRBV30